This T cell receptor (beta chain) was recovered during a study of patients and donors after allogeneic stem cell transplantation (dated by TCRdb to 2020 to 2021). Library preparation was by RT-PCR. The instrument was a NextSeq 550. TCRdb took the public reads, trimmed them with fastp at Q25, ran MiXCR for clone calling and kept in-frame beta chains. Rows merge per CDR3 protein into single entries with the most common DNA and genes. For this sample there are some 880,000 distinct CDR3 sequences; roughly 18% appear just once. The biggest ten clones account for approximately 5.9% of the sample. This clonotype was counted a few times. Its specific antigen is unknown. One base away there is no much larger clone; base qualities are not given. This clonotype was sampled from a human donor who was either an allogeneic HSCT recipient or a stem cell or donor lymphocyte infusion donor (not recorded which). It is not recorded whose cells these are; they may come from a transplant donor. The sequenced sample was blood, either unsorted or a sorted T cell fraction (not recorded which).

The CDR3 region has the sequence CASSFPSGSYEQYF. The bases are TGTGCCAGCAGCTTTCCTAGCGGGAGCTACGAGCAGTACTTC. The chain is assembled from TRBV5-6 and TRBJ2-7; 10 bases in the middle match TRBD2. CDR1 SGHDT and CDR2 YYEEEE are derived from the germline V gene. The CDR3 holds 14 amino acids from the cysteine to the phenylalanine. The sequence is cut down to CDR3 DNA, 42 bases in frame from base 1. Trimming accounts for 2 bases at V and 3 bases at J, while the number of junction bases matched to no gene is 2.